This T cell receptor beta chain was found in a study of neurological immune-mediated disorders (dated by TCRdb to between 2018 and 2021). Background for the entire study: The study compared peripheral blood TCR-beta repertoires of HTLV-I-associated myelopathy (HAM/TSP) patients, multiple sclerosis patients and healthy controls using UMI-based sequencing. Longitudinal samples, technical triplicates and paired sorted CD4+ and CD8+ T-cell subsets, alongside PBMC samples, were included among the approximately 99 TCR-beta libraries. The cohort was made up of 68 subjects, consisting of 15 or so HAM/TSP patients, around 35 multiple sclerosis patients and about 20 healthy controls. Results and caveats for the whole study, not just this receptor: The highest TCR clonal expansion was observed in HAM/TSP patients, whereas the lowest was observed in MS patients, even when compared with healthy controls. Across subjects, expanded clones never shared an identical CDR3 amino acid sequence, which suggests that the TCR-beta repertoires in every group were private.

Blood bank volunteers in Maryland, USA served as the healthy controls. For the sorted-subset TCR libraries, the starting material was 1 million sorted CD4+ or CD8+ T cells. PBMCs were separated from peripheral blood using Ficoll-Hypaque density gradient centrifugation and then cryopreserved in liquid nitrogen. The study also sequenced paired sorted CD4+ and CD8+ subsets from healthy controls, HAM/TSP patients and MS patients. cDNA was synthesized by template-switch 5'RACE using a primer carrying a 10-nucleotide random unique molecular identifier by which each TCR transcript was tagged. Every sequencing run covered 15-18 subjects and yielded more than 160 million TCR-beta sequences. Total RNA was extracted with the RNeasy kit. TCR-beta VDJ regions were amplified with primers for the TCR constant region and the 5'RACE anchor, using the KAPA Real-time Library Amplification kit. A first PCR added sample indexes and Illumina adaptors, after which a second PCR increased the library yield. After Ampure bead purification, the roughly 650 bp TCR product was size-selected on a 2% E-gel SizeSelection system. Before pooling, libraries had their quality checked on a Bioanalyzer, their concentration measured with Qubit, and their quantity determined with the Kapa Library Quantification kit. Paired-end 2 x 150 bp sequencing of the libraries was performed on an Illumina HiSeq 2500. To increase sequence diversity, roughly 23-30% phiX was spiked into each library pool. From the authors' description of their analysis: Quality-filtered reads were processed with the UMI-based MiGEC pipeline, which removed over 75% of raw TCR sequences during error correction. IMGT germline references were used for alignment of VDJ genes, and clonotypes were defined by a unique CDR3 amino acid sequence together with V-J genes. VDJtools evaluated clonal expansion, Shannon diversity and CDR3 relatedness (CalcPairwiseDistances, ClusterSamples); CLCbio workbench built phylogenetic trees. Using coefficient-of-variation modelling across technical triplicates, the study counted a clone as expanded if it had at least 8 unique UMIs. TCRdb trimmed the raw reads at Q25, called clones with MiXCR and kept productive beta chains. Rows are combined by CDR3 protein, so each entry shows the most common genes and DNA. These V and J calls originate from TCRdb's pipeline instead of the authors' own analysis. The sample data list about 39,000 distinct CDR3 sequences, and 6.5% to 7.5% of these were observed just once. Of the sample, 5.5% to 6% falls within the top ten clones.

The CDR3 numbers 15 residues from cysteine through phenylalanine. Only the CDR3 portion is preserved as DNA: 45 bases, with reading frame beginning at the first base. Germline trimming amounts to 5 bases on V and 2 bases on J, with 4 as the count of junction bases outside the gene matches. For CDR1 and CDR2, the germline V gene lists MNHEY and SVGEGT. This clonotype was detected only a few times. This clone's antigen is unknown. Per-base qualities were not stored, and no clone one base away is much larger. This clonotype was obtained from a man in his forties or fifties in good health. The chain links TRBV6-2 or TRBV6-3 with TRBJ2-2; a stretch of 8 junction bases matches TRBD1. Sequencing was done on a sample of CD4+ T cells from blood. Read as DNA, the sequence is TGTGCCAGCAGTCTGGGACAGGTTAACACCGGGGAGCTGTTTTTT. This translates into CASSLGQVNTGELFF.